Following are 25 T cell receptor beta chains from one sample sequenced in a study of identical twins. TCRdb processed the 5' RACE reads anew with MiXCR; each CDR3 protein has one entry. The sample has about 100,000 distinct CDR3 sequences; about 6.1% are singletons. Sequences were obtained from memory T cells sorted from blood. These receptors were obtained from a woman between 50 and 59 years old in good health.

This clonotype was counted at least ten times. CDR3 loop: CASSRDGGQQPQHF. CDR3 coding DNA: TGCGCCAGCAGCCGGGACGGAGGACAGCAGCCCCAGCATTTT. This chain joins TRBV5-1 and TRBJ1-5, with D perhaps TRBD1 (6 bases). Germline V gives CDR1 SGHRS, CDR2 YFSETQ. Trimming pared 4 bases from V and 7 bases from J, leaving 15 bases between. The CDR3 is made up of 14 amino acids.

Note on this clonotype: A read error may explain this, as a much larger clone is one base away. V usage is TRBV7-2 and J usage is TRBJ2-4; a possible D gene is TRBD2 (6 bases). Germline V gene data show CDR1 as SGHTA and CDR2 as FQGNSA. V lost 4 bases and J 0 bases, leaving 13 bases between the germline ends. The CDR3 consists of 16 residues. CDR3 sequence (DNA): TGTGCCAGCAGCTCTGGGCAGACTAGAGCCAAAAACATTCAGTACTTC. Its protein product is CASSSGQTRAKNIQYF.

This clonotype was counted at least ten times. This rearrangement joins TRBV4-1 to TRBJ2-1; tentative D call: TRBD2 (6 bases). There are 13 residues in the CDR3. Germline lookup yields CDR1 MGHRA and CDR2 YSYEKL. The germline V and J ends were trimmed by 1 base and 8 bases, with 9 bases remaining between them. The CDR3 is CASSQGGVDEQFF. CDR3 coding DNA: TGCGCCAGCAGCCAAGGCGGGGTTGATGAGCAGTTCTTC.

This clonotype was observed many times. The chain couples TRBV12-3 or TRBV12-4 to TRBJ1-2, with D possibly TRBD1 on 5 matching bases. The V end was cut by 4 bases, the J end by 0 bases, with 9 bases between. The CDR3 runs to 14 residues. CDR3 sequence reads: CASSWGPANYGYTF. CDR3 nucleotide sequence: TGTGCCAGCAGTTGGGGCCCCGCTAACTATGGCTACACCTTC.

CDR3 bases: TGTGCCAGCAGCTTAGATGTGGGGGGACATGAGCAGTTCTTC. It is translated as CASSLDVGGHEQFF. This chain connects TRBV7-9 to TRBJ2-1, with D possibly being TRBD2 (6 bases). V was shortened by 1 base and J by 8 bases, with 12 bases between the two germline ends. CDR1 is SEHNR and CDR2 is FQNEAQ in the germline V gene (reference sequence). This CDR3 is built from 14 residues.

This clonotype was seen at least ten times. The V call is TRBV7-9, the J call TRBJ1-1; D gene unclear. CDR1 SEHNR and CDR2 FQNEAQ come from the germline V gene (reference sequence). The CDR3 is 12 amino acids. The ends were cut back, 5 bases at V and 4 bases at J, with 8 bases in the middle. The CDR3, as DNA: TGTGCCAGCAGCCTCGGAGTCACTGAAGCTTTCTTT. Residues: CASSLGVTEAFF.

The table lists this clonotype with many counts. The genes are TRBV12-3 or TRBV12-4 and TRBJ1-2; 10 bases are a match to TRBD1. The CDR3 loop spans 14 amino acids. Trimming cost V 2 bases and J 6 bases; bases outside gene matches: 3. Here the CDR3 DNA reads TGTGCCAGCAGTTTAACCGGGACAGGGGATGGCTACACCTTC. This sequence encodes CASSLTGTGDGYTF.

Many counts were recorded for this clonotype. The chain links TRBV2 to TRBJ2-7; 7 bases align to TRBD1. CDR1 is SNHLY, CDR2 FYNNEI, per germline. J gave up 0 bases and V 5 bases, and 1 base lay outside the gene matches. The CDR3 loop spans 13 amino acids. The CDR3 nucleotides are TGTGCCAGCAGTCGGACAGGCTCCTACGAGCAGTACTTC. It encodes CASSRTGSYEQYF.

This clonotype came up many times. CDR3 residues: CASSIARTQGRAEAFF. CDR3 nucleotides: TGTGCCAGTAGTATAGCCCGAACACAGGGGAGGGCTGAAGCTTTCTTT. V and J are TRBV19 and TRBJ1-1; TRBD1 matches 7 bases. Germline CDR1 reads LNHDA; CDR2 reads SQIVND (reference sequence). The CDR3 totals 16 residues. The V gene end was trimmed by 1 base and the J gene end by 6 bases; junction bases not matched to a gene: 11.

There are many counts of this clonotype. The rearrangement links TRBV27 to TRBJ2-7; the match to TRBD1 covers 7 bases. J gave up 6 bases and V 1 base, and 6 bases lay outside the gene matches. The CDR3 is made up of 14 amino acids. Per the germline V gene, CDR1 is MNHEY and CDR2 is SMNVEV (reference sequence). The CDR3 region has the DNA TGTGCCAGCAGTTTATTGGACAGGTTGGGCGAGCAGTACTTC. Protein sequence: CASSLLDRLGEQYF.

This clonotype showed up many times. The chain links TRBV20-1 to TRBJ2-3; the D is unclear. CDR1 and CDR2 (germline): DFQATT, SNEGSKA (reference sequence). The germline V and J ends were trimmed by 8 bases and 2 bases, with 11 bases remaining between them. The CDR3 sequence is 12 residues long. The CDR3 DNA sequence: TGCAGTTTTACGTTGAACACAGATACGCAGTATTTT. Translation gives CSFTLNTDTQYF.

This clonotype was observed at least ten times. The chain combines TRBV29-1 with TRBJ1-1, with no clear D. The CDR3 covers 13 residues. Trimming removed 0 bases from V and 3 bases from J, with 8 bases in between. CDR1 is SQVTM, CDR2 ANQGSEA, per germline. The CDR3 DNA reads TGCAGCGTTGAAGAACGGAGGGACACTGAAGCTTTCTTT. Protein sequence: CSVEERRDTEAFF.

In this sample, this clonotype turned up many times. The chain recombines TRBV7-9 with TRBJ2-6; D remains ambiguous. V was clipped by 4 bases and J by 0 bases, with 19 bases between them. The CDR3 runs to 19 residues. Germline V gives CDR1 SEHNR, CDR2 FQNEAQ (reference sequence). Here the CDR3 reads CASSSQTSILASGANVLTF. The CDR3 DNA follows: TGTGCCAGCAGCTCCCAAACCTCCATACTCGCCTCTGGGGCCAACGTCCTGACTTTC.

This clonotype was seen ten or more times. V and J are TRBV29-1 and TRBJ1-4, with TRBD1 matching over 11 bases. V lost 4 bases and J lost 8; bases outside the gene matches: 0. The CDR3 has 12 residues. Germline V gives CDR1 SQVTM, CDR2 ANQGSEA. CDR3 sequence (DNA): TGCAGCGTTGGGACAGGGGGCGAAAAACTGTTTTTT. It yields the protein CSVGTGGEKLFF.

Concerning this clonotype: A read error is possible here, since a much larger clone lies one base away. This chain uses TRBV12-3 or TRBV12-4 with TRBJ1-5, with D possibly matching TRBD1 (6 bases). The CDR3 contains 14 residues. CDR3 DNA sequence: TGTGCCAGCAAACAGGGTGGAAGCAATCAGTCCCAGCATTTT. Amino acid sequence: CASKQGGSNQSQHF.

There are a few counts of this clonotype. The gene calls are TRBV30 and TRBJ1-5; D is uncertain. In germline, CDR1 is GTSNPN, CDR2 SVGIG (reference sequence). CDR3 length: 12 amino acids. Between the trimmed V and J ends, which lost 0 bases and 3 bases, there was a span of 3 bases. CDR3 DNA: TGTGCCTGGAGTGTACCCAATCAGCCCCAGCATTTT. Encoded protein: CAWSVPNQPQHF.

This clonotype was seen a handful of times. The chain carries TRBV3-1 and TRBJ2-7; D uncertain. The CDR3 runs 13 residues. V was pared by 2 bases and J by 5 bases, with 10 bases between. The germline CDR1 and CDR2 sequences are LGHDT and YNNKEL (reference sequence). Written as DNA, the CDR3 is TGTGCCAGCAGCCAAATATGGGGAAACGAGCAGTACTTC. Its translation: CASSQIWGNEQYF.

At least ten counts were recorded for this clonotype. The chain joins TRBV10-3 to TRBJ2-2; D is unresolved. The CDR3 is made up of 16 amino acids. V was trimmed by 2 bases and J by 5 bases, leaving 15 bases between them. Germline lookup yields CDR1 ENHRY and CDR2 SYGVKD. The CDR3 here is CAISETSGMTTGELFF. The CDR3 DNA reads TGTGCCATCAGTGAGACGTCTGGGATGACGACCGGGGAGCTGTTTTTT.

This clonotype occurred many times. This sequence joins TRBV4-2 and TRBJ2-1; D possibly corresponds to TRBD2 (6 bases). CDR3 length: 16 residues. V was trimmed by 8 bases and J by 1 base, leaving 18 bases between them. The germline V gene has CDR1 LGHNA and CDR2 YNFKEQ. For the CDR3, the DNA is TGTGCCAGCGGGAACTTGGGTCGGGGGTCCTACAATGAGCAGTTCTTC. Amino acids: CASGNLGRGSYNEQFF.

The sample holds many counts of this clonotype. This chain joins TRBV12-3 or TRBV12-4 and TRBJ1-5, with 9 positions matching TRBD1. Germline trimming cut 3 bases from V and 6 bases from J; bases unmatched to any gene: 3. The CDR3 covers 14 residues. The chain's CDR3 is CASSFTGGGQPQHF. DNA of the CDR3: TGTGCCAGCAGTTTTACAGGGGGCGGTCAGCCCCAGCATTTT.

This clonotype came up many times. J is TRBJ2-1 and V is TRBV29-1, with unresolved D. Looked up from germline, CDR1 is SQVTM and CDR2 is ANQGSEA. Trimming left V 5 bases short and J 9 bases short, with 14 bases between. The CDR3 has 12 amino acids. The chain's CDR3 is CSVFPGGTEQFF. The CDR3 nucleotides are TGCAGCGTTTTCCCAGGCGGCACTGAGCAGTTCTTC.

The chain is built from TRBV19 and TRBJ2-3, with a possible D match to TRBD2 (6 bases). V was trimmed by 1 base and J by 1 base, leaving 9 bases between them. The CDR3 totals 15 residues. The germline V gene encodes CDR1 LNHDA and CDR2 SQIVND (reference sequence). The DNA of the CDR3 is TGTGCCAGTAGTATAGGACTAGTCGGCACAGATACGCAGTATTTT. This sequence encodes CASSIGLVGTDTQYF.

V gene TRBV19 combines with J gene TRBJ1-5; D is unresolved. Germline values: CDR1 LNHDA, CDR2 SQIVND (reference sequence). V lost 6 bases to trimming and J lost 2 bases, with 8 bases between them. CDR3 size: 13 residues. CDR3 nucleotide sequence: TGTGCCAGTAGGGGCCCGGGCAATCAGCCCCAGCATTTT. It specifies CASRGPGNQPQHF.

This clonotype came up many times. The chain has TRBV12-3 or TRBV12-4 and TRBJ2-7, with unresolved D. Trimming took 5 bases from V and 6 from J, leaving 14 bases between them. The CDR3 runs 13 residues. As DNA, the CDR3 is TGTGCCAGCAGTAGGACCTCGTCACTCGAGCAGTACTTC. Its translation: CASSRTSSLEQYF.

This clonotype was counted at least ten times. The genes are TRBV24-1 and TRBJ2-1, with D possibly TRBD2 on 6 matching bases. V was shortened by 2 bases and J by 15 bases, with 16 bases between the two germline ends. Germline V lookup: CDR1 KGHDR, CDR2 SFDVKD. This CDR3 is built from 13 residues. The CDR3 bases are TGTGCCACCAGTGATTCCCATAATCCCGGGGGGTTCTTC. Its translation is CATSDSHNPGGFF.